Presented here are 29 T cell receptor beta chains from one specimen sequenced in a study of T-cell memory formation after mild COVID-19. TCRdb re-called the 5' RACE reads through MiXCR, storing one row per CDR3 protein. The repertoire holds some 120,000 distinct CDR3 sequences, with about 17% as singletons. Sequencing was carried out using PBMCs or a T cell subset sorted from them (not recorded which). The receptors originated from an adult woman who had mild COVID-19 (a few samples of this study predate the infection). Cell type and time point are not known.

This clonotype has just a few counts. The rearrangement uses TRBV7-9 and TRBJ2-7; D remains unclear. Looked up from germline, CDR1 is SEHNR and CDR2 is FQNEAQ (reference sequence). With 5 bases removed from V and 7 bases from J, the gap between germline ends came to 15 bases. The CDR3 is 13 amino acids. CDR3 sequence (DNA): TGTGCCAGCAGCCTTACCGATATGGGAGAGCAGTACTTC. Residues: CASSLTDMGEQYF.

This clonotype was seen a few times. This rearrangement joins TRBV7-9 to TRBJ1-4; 7 positions agree with TRBD1. The CDR3 sequence is 15 residues long. Trimming at V came to 1 base and at J to 8 bases, leaving 7 bases not matched to a gene. Germline CDR1 SEHNR, CDR2 FQNEAQ (reference sequence). The CDR3 DNA reads TGTGCCAGCAGCTTAGATCGACAGGGAGGAGAAAAACTGTTTTTT. It yields the protein CASSLDRQGGEKLFF.

This clonotype was counted between two and nine times. The V gene is TRBV29-1, the J gene TRBJ2-1; 13 bases are shared with TRBD2. The CDR3 is 14 amino acids. Germline V gives CDR1 SQVTM, CDR2 ANQGSEA. V shed 4 bases, J shed 8 bases, and the junction held 5 bases outside the gene matches. The CDR3 coding sequence is TGCAGCGTTGGCGGGACTAGCGGGAAGGATGAGCAGTTCTTC. Translating gives CSVGGTSGKDEQFF.

The sample holds many counts of this clonotype. The V call is TRBV20-1, the J call TRBJ2-1; D unclear. The CDR3 is made up of 9 amino acids. Per germline, CDR1 DFQATT and CDR2 SNEGSKA (reference sequence). V dropped 3 bases and J dropped 6 bases, with 0 bases sitting between them. CDR3 loop: CSASNEQFF. Here the CDR3 DNA reads TGCAGTGCTAGCAATGAGCAGTTCTTC.

This clonotype has a count of ten or more. The rearrangement uses TRBV4-2 and TRBJ1-1, with TRBD1 as a possible D gene (5 bases). There are 15 residues in the CDR3. Trimming cost V 3 bases and J 1 base, with 12 bases left between them. Germline CDR1 reads LGHNA; CDR2 reads YNFKEQ. The CDR3 sequence: CASSQVGRTNTEAFF. In DNA form, the CDR3 reads TGTGCCAGCAGCCAGGTGGGGCGGACGAACACTGAAGCTTTCTTT.

This clonotype was counted only a few times. The chain uses TRBV7-2 and TRBJ2-7; 7 bases fit TRBD1. The trim removed 1 base at V and 5 bases at J, leaving 5 bases unmatched. This CDR3 spans 14 amino acids. The germline V gene encodes CDR1 SGHTA and CDR2 FQGNSA. This CDR3 is CASSLDRGLDEQYF. CDR3 nucleotide sequence: TGTGCCAGCAGCTTAGACAGGGGTCTCGACGAGCAGTACTTC.

Only a few counts were recorded for this clonotype. The genes are TRBV11-2 and TRBJ2-1; no firm D call. V dropped 1 base and J dropped 0 bases, with 16 bases sitting between them. CDR1 and CDR2 from the germline V gene are SGHAT and FQNNGV. The CDR3 is 18 amino acids. CDR3 coding DNA: TGTGCCAGCAGCTTAGTAACCCGTACAGTAAGCTCCTACAATGAGCAGTTCTTC. The encoded protein is CASSLVTRTVSSYNEQFF.

A few counts support this clonotype. The chain combines TRBV7-6 with TRBJ2-7, with D possibly being TRBD1 (5 bases). The CDR3 runs to 14 residues. The germline gives CDR1 SGHVS, CDR2 FNYEAQ. V was trimmed by 1 base and J by 2 bases, leaving 9 bases between them. CDR3 bases: TGTGCCAGCAGCTTAGTAACAGGAGCCTACGAGCAGTACTTC. Translation: CASSLVTGAYEQYF.

The CDR3 coding sequence is TGTGCCACCAGTGACCCGAAAACAGGGGCGGAGGAAGCTTTCTTT. Translated, it gives CATSDPKTGAEEAFF. The chain carries TRBV24-1 and TRBJ1-1, with TRBD1 matching 7 bases. CDR3 length: 15 amino acids. The V gene end was trimmed by 4 bases and the J gene end by 8 bases; junction bases not matched to a gene: 12. The germline V gene has CDR1 KGHDR and CDR2 SFDVKD.

This clonotype occurred a few times. This rearrangement joins TRBV4-3 to TRBJ2-1, with D uncertain. CDR3 length equals 16 residues. The germline V gene encodes CDR1 LGHNA and CDR2 YSLEER. V shed 0 bases and J shed 2 bases, with 11 bases lying between them. CDR3 loop: CASSQDRAFPYNEQFF. The CDR3 nucleotides read TGCGCCAGCAGCCAAGATCGGGCCTTTCCCTACAATGAGCAGTTCTTC.

This clonotype was observed a few times. The chain couples TRBV5-1 to TRBJ2-7; the D gene is possibly TRBD2 (5 bases). Germline CDR1 and CDR2: SGHRS and YFSETQ. V lost 0 bases, J lost 5 bases, and 15 bases lay in between. CDR3 length: 15 residues. CDR3 bases: TGCGCCAGCAGCTTGGGCCAGGTCCCCGGGGACGAGCAGTACTTC. This encodes CASSLGQVPGDEQYF.

This chain uses TRBV9 with TRBJ1-6; 8 nucleotides agree with TRBD1. The length of the CDR3 is 14 residues. The J segment lost 9 bases and the V segment lost 3 bases, leaving 5 bases of the junction unmatched. Per germline, CDR1 SGDLS and CDR2 YYNGEE. The DNA for the CDR3 is TGTGCCAGCAGCGCCGACAGGGGAGTTTCACCCCTCCACTTT. It specifies CASSADRGVSPLHF.

The rearrangement uses TRBV29-1 and TRBJ2-5; the D is unclear. Germline assignment: CDR1 SQVTM and CDR2 ANQGSEA. CDR3 length equals 12 residues. The V end was cut by 7 bases, the J end by 4 bases, with 13 bases between. CDR3 DNA: TGCAGCGCCAACTTCGGAACAGAGACCCAGTACTTC. It specifies CSANFGTETQYF.

This clonotype was seen only a few times. The chain couples TRBV5-4 to TRBJ2-5; 10 nucleotides line up with TRBD2. V lost 4 bases and J lost 5; bases outside the gene matches: 14. The CDR3 is made up of 17 amino acids. Germline CDR1 and CDR2: SGHNT and YYREEE (reference sequence). The CDR3 loop is CASSPSGPSGSEETQYF. The CDR3 region has the DNA TGTGCCAGCAGCCCCAGCGGCCCTAGCGGGAGCGAGGAGACCCAGTACTTC.

This clonotype was seen a handful of times. The CDR3 DNA reads as TGTGCCAGCAGTGGAGACAGATACAATGAGCAGTTCTTC. It translates to CASSGDRYNEQFF. This sequence joins TRBV25-1 and TRBJ2-1; D might be TRBD1 (5 bases). CDR3 length: 13 residues. V was clipped by 4 bases and J by 4 bases, with 8 bases between them. Germline-derived CDR1 and CDR2 are MGHDK and SYGVNS.

This clonotype was seen a few times. This sequence joins TRBV12-3 or TRBV12-4 and TRBJ2-3; no reliable D call. V lost 3 bases and J 5 bases, leaving 3 bases between the germline ends. The CDR3 extends over 11 amino acids. The chain's CDR3 is CASSLKDTQYF. The CDR3 DNA reads as TGTGCCAGCAGTTTGAAAGATACGCAGTATTTT.

The V and J genes are TRBV18 and TRBJ2-3, with D maybe TRBD2 (6 bases). Trimming shortened V by 2 bases and J by 3 bases, and 12 bases separated the two germline ends. The CDR3 spans 15 residues. The V gene's germline CDR1 is KGHSH and CDR2 LQKENI. The CDR3 reads CASSPAGGKTDTQYF. The CDR3 DNA reads as TGTGCCAGCTCACCAGCCGGCGGGAAGACAGATACGCAGTATTTT.

The chain combines TRBV18 with TRBJ2-1, with unresolved D. Deletions cut 0 bases from V and 8 bases from J, with 11 bases between. This CDR3 contains 14 residues. Germline loops: CDR1 KGHSH, CDR2 LQKENI. In nucleotides, the CDR3 is TGTGCCAGCTCACCACCCTCTCCACGGGATGAGCAGTTCTTC. It is translated as CASSPPSPRDEQFF.

This clonotype has a count of ten or more. The chain is built from TRBV12-3 or TRBV12-4 and TRBJ2-7, with D unresolved. CDR3 length equals 11 residues. The ends were cut back, 3 bases at V and 6 bases at J, with 6 bases in the middle. This CDR3 reads CASSLAREQYF. The CDR3 DNA follows: TGTGCCAGCAGTTTGGCCCGCGAGCAGTACTTC.

This clonotype has only a few counts. One end of the junction does not line up with germline, which may come from a read error. The chain employs TRBV12-3 or TRBV12-4 and TRBJ2-1; D remains unclear. The length of the CDR3 is 16 residues. Written as DNA, the CDR3 is TGTGCCAGCAGTTGGCCGGGCGGTCTCTCCCACAATGAGCAGTTCTTC. It translates to CASSWPGGLSHNEQFF.

The rearrangement links TRBV7-3 to TRBJ2-1; no clear D gene. The CDR3 is 13 residues long. Germline V gene lookup returns CDR1 SGHTA and CDR2 FQGTGA. Trimming took 3 bases from V and 7 from J, leaving 10 bases between them. The CDR3 bases are TGTGCCAGCAGCTTGGCAACAGTAAATGAGCAGTTCTTC. Translating gives CASSLATVNEQFF.

This sequence joins TRBV6-2 or TRBV6-3 and TRBJ2-2; D is uncertain. The CDR3 totals 15 residues. From germline, CDR1 is MNHEY and CDR2 SVGEGT. Trimming took 7 bases from V and 7 from J, leaving 19 bases between them. CDR3 loop: CASNHETLMFGELFF. The CDR3 DNA is TGTGCCAGCAACCATGAAACGTTGATGTTCGGGGAGCTGTTTTTT.

This clonotype was detected a few times. The J gene is TRBJ2-1, the V gene TRBV9; 8 bases are shared with TRBD1. Germline trimming cut 3 bases from V and 4 bases from J; bases unmatched to any gene: 6. CDR3 length: 15 amino acids. Germline V gene data show CDR1 as SGDLS and CDR2 as YYNGEE. CDR3 DNA: TGTGCCAGCAGCGCACGGGACAGGCCTTACAATGAGCAGTTCTTC. Amino acid sequence: CASSARDRPYNEQFF.

V and J are TRBV19 and TRBJ2-5, with 8 bases aligning to TRBD1. The V gene end was trimmed by 5 bases and the J gene end by 5 bases; junction bases not matched to a gene: 10. The germline V gene has CDR1 LNHDA and CDR2 SQIVND (reference sequence). CDR3 length: 15 residues. The CDR3 sequence is CASSAGQGELETQYF. CDR3 DNA sequence: TGTGCCAGTAGTGCCGGACAGGGCGAATTGGAGACCCAGTACTTC. Looking up the rest from reference TRBV19 and TRBJ2-5 gives the full variable domain: DGGITQSPKYLFRKEGQNVTLSCEQNLNHDAMYWYRQDPGQGLRLIYYSQIVNDFQKGDIAEGYSVSREKKESFPLTVTSAQKNPTAFYLCASSAGQGELETQYFGPGTRLLVL.

The chain has TRBV5-1 and TRBJ2-1, with no clear D. V lost 5 bases, J lost 5 bases, and 14 bases lay in between. Germline V gives CDR1 SGHRS, CDR2 YFSETQ. The CDR3 has 14 amino acids. The CDR3 DNA is TGCGCCAGCAGGGAAGGACCAGGACACAATGAGCAGTTCTTC. Protein: CASREGPGHNEQFF.

This clonotype showed up just a few times. In nucleotides, the CDR3 is TGTGCCAGCAGCTTAGGGGCGTATGCGGCTTTCTTT. It encodes CASSLGAYAAFF. V usage is TRBV7-8 and J usage is TRBJ1-1; D gene ambiguous. V lost 1 base and J 11 bases, leaving 11 bases between the germline ends. CDR3 size: 12 residues. Per germline, CDR1 SGHVS and CDR2 FQNEAQ.

This clonotype was picked up a small number of times. The J gene is TRBJ2-7, the V gene TRBV29-1; 11 nucleotides line up with TRBD2. This CDR3 spans 17 amino acids. CDR1 and CDR2 (germline): SQVTM, ANQGSEA. With 4 bases clipped from V and 0 bases from J, the junction kept 11 bases outside the gene matches. CDR3 coding DNA: TGCAGCGTTGTATCCTCCTACCTAGCGGGGGGCTCCTACGAGCAGTACTTC. It is translated as CSVVSSYLAGGSYEQYF.

V usage is TRBV25-1 and J usage is TRBJ2-2; D remains unclear. The CDR3 loop spans 13 amino acids. Germline V gene lookup returns CDR1 MGHDK and CDR2 SYGVNS. V dropped 1 base and J dropped 9 bases, with 9 bases sitting between them. DNA of the CDR3: TGTGCCAGCAGTGAATTGAAGGGCCGGGAGCTGTTTTTT. Protein product: CASSELKGRELFF.

This chain joins TRBV27 and TRBJ2-5; 8 bases align to TRBD1. The CDR3 is 14 residues long. Germline lookup yields CDR1 MNHEY and CDR2 SMNVEV (reference sequence). V shed 5 bases, J shed 5 bases, and the junction held 7 bases outside the gene matches. This CDR3 is CASSLIHRGETQYF. In nucleotides, the CDR3 is TGTGCCAGCAGTCTCATCCACAGGGGGGAGACCCAGTACTTC.